This TCR beta chain was recorded in a study of PD-1 blockade in classical Hodgkin lymphoma. Each patient's relapse followed autologous stem cell transplantation, and brentuximab vedotin exposure varied. Some clones are missing from TCRdb's copy, which holds only in-frame ones; the method was immunoSEQ multiplex PCR. This table holds some 84,000 clones, about 93% found once. As concerns this clone: Its cognate antigen is unknown.

General observations from the study: Diversity in CD4+ TCRs, unlike that measured in CD8+ TCRs, had risen significantly by C4D1. Repertoire differences lack defined causes, possibly disease activity or prior therapy.

V lost 3 bases to trimming and J lost 3 bases, with 6 bases between them. Germline V gives CDR1 WNHNN, CDR2 SYGVQD (reference sequence). CDR3 length: 13 amino acids. Sequenced material: peripheral blood mononuclear cells (PBMCs), taken before the second cycle of nivolumab. The chain recombines TRBV10-1 with TRBJ2-1; D is unclear. This TCR was sampled from a human donor with classical Hodgkin lymphoma. DNA of the CDR3: TGCGCCAGCAGTGATTACAGCTACAATGAGCAGTTCTTC. Its protein is CASSDYSYNEQFF.